These 8 T cell receptor beta chains originate from one sample sequenced in a study of memory CD4+ T cells and cytomegalovirus serostatus (dated by TCRdb to between 2018 and 2021). A FACSAria II was used to sort memory CD4+ T cells, defined as single viable CD3+CD4+CD8-CD45RO+ cells. Receptor libraries were prepared by the immunoSEQ multiplex PCR assay. TCRdb took this table from immuneACCESS and kept in-frame rearrangements with V and J called. Such tables lack part of the clones; where checked against another copy, unresolved V genes explain under half of the gap, and the rest is unexplained. The table for this sample lists some 57,000 clones; less than 85% of them were counted only once. The ten largest clones capture 0.65% to 0.9% of the sample. Source material: memory CD4+ T cells from blood. The receptor source for this set is an adult in good health and CMV-seronegative.

The chain joins TRBV5-1 to TRBJ1-1; TRBD1 matches 10 bases. The junction had 2 bases not matched to a gene; V was cut back by 0 bases and J by 3 bases. CDR1 SGHRS and CDR2 YFSETQ come from the germline V gene. The CDR3 has 15 amino acids. The CDR3 region is CASSLVTGGDTEAFF. CDR3 DNA sequence: TGCGCCAGCAGCTTGGTGACAGGGGGCGACACTGAAGCTTTCTTT. The complete variable domain, with remaining parts taken from reference TRBV5-1 and TRBJ1-1, reads KAGVTQTPRYLIKTRGQQVTLSCSPISGHRSVSWYQQTPGQGLQFLFEYFSETQRNKGNFPGRFSGRQFSNSRSEMNVSTLELGDSALYLCASSLVTGGDTEAFFGQGTRLTVV.

The chain uses TRBV6-6 and TRBJ1-2, with 7 bases matching TRBD1. Per the germline V gene, CDR1 is MNHNY and CDR2 is SVGAGI (reference sequence). The CDR3 runs to 15 residues. J gave up 5 bases and V 2 bases, and 8 bases lay outside the gene matches. In DNA form, the CDR3 reads TGTGCCAGCAGTTACCTCGACAGGGAATTATATGGCTACACCTTC. Amino acids: CASSYLDRELYGYTF.

This chain connects TRBV11-1 to TRBJ2-3; D may be TRBD2 (6 bases). The CDR3 is 15 residues long. The germline V and J ends were trimmed by 2 bases and 2 bases, with 11 bases remaining between them. Per germline, CDR1 SGHAT and CDR2 FQDESV (reference sequence). CDR3 DNA sequence: TGTGCCAGCAGCTTAAGGGAGGCAACCACAGATACGCAGTATTTT. Translated, it gives CASSLREATTDTQYF.

The V and J genes are TRBV7-9 and TRBJ2-5; D is perhaps TRBD1 (5 bases). CDR1 is SEHNR, CDR2 FQNEAQ, per germline (reference sequence). CDR3 length: 15 residues. V dropped 7 bases and J dropped 1 base, with 16 bases sitting between them. As DNA, the CDR3 is TGTGCCAGCATGGTGGGGCGGAGTTTCCAAGAGACCCAGTACTTC. As protein: CASMVGRSFQETQYF. Full variable domain (remainder filled in from reference TRBV7-9 and TRBJ2-5): DTGVSQNPRHKITKRGQNVTFRCDPISEHNRLYWYRQTLGQGPEFLTYFQNEAQLEKSRLLSDRFSAERPKGSFSTLEIQRTEQGDSAMYLCASMVGRSFQETQYFGPGTRLLVL.

J is TRBJ2-7 and V is TRBV7-2, with 8 bases that match TRBD2. Germline trimming cut 4 bases from V and 3 bases from J; bases unmatched to any gene: 11. This CDR3 has 16 residues. Germline CDR1 reads SGHTA; CDR2 reads FQGNSA. The CDR3 bases are TGTGCCAGCAGCTACTTGGGGGCGGGAGGCCTCTACGAGCAGTACTTC. Translated: CASSYLGAGGLYEQYF.

The V call is TRBV7-6, the J call TRBJ2-7; 10 nucleotides align to TRBD1. Trimming removed 5 bases from V and 2 bases from J; junction bases left unmatched: 9. The CDR3 length is 16 residues. Germline V gene sequence: CDR1 SGHVS, CDR2 FNYEAQ. The DNA of the CDR3 is TGTGCCAGCAGCCCCGGACAGGGGGAAGCTACCTACGAGCAGTACTTC. As protein: CASSPGQGEATYEQYF.

This clone came up once. The chain carries TRBV28 and TRBJ2-7; 10 positions match TRBD2. This CDR3 comprises 13 residues. Germline assignment: CDR1 MDHEN and CDR2 SYDVKM. J was trimmed by 7 bases and V by 9 bases; bases with no gene match: 9. The CDR3 coding sequence is TGTGCCAGTCTCACAGCGGGAGGGCGGGAGCAGTACTTC. This gives the protein CASLTAGGREQYF.

J is TRBJ2-7 and V is TRBV15; TRBD2 matches 7 bases. Unmatched junction bases numbered 6, after V lost 5 bases and J lost 2 bases. Germline assignment: CDR1 LNHNV and CDR2 YYDKDF (reference sequence). The CDR3 spans 14 residues. Here the CDR3 DNA reads TGTGCCACCAGCTGGGGGGAGGGCCCCTACGAGCAGTACTTC. It yields the protein CATSWGEGPYEQYF.